The 20 T cell receptor beta chains given below trace back to one sample, sequenced in a study of early T cells in non-severe SARS-CoV-2 infection. TCRdb ran MiXCR on the 5' RACE reads and lists one entry per CDR3 protein. The data contain some 66,000 distinct CDR3 sequences, approximately 9.2% of them singletons. Sample: whole blood. The receptors come from an adult who was a healthcare worker with PCR-confirmed SARS-CoV-2 infection or an uninfected control (not recorded which).

This clonotype occurred a few times. This chain joins TRBV3-1 and TRBJ1-1; D remains ambiguous. CDR1 and CDR2 (germline): LGHDT, YNNKEL (reference sequence). The V gene lost 4 bases and the J gene lost 1 base, with 10 bases spanning the gap. CDR3 size: 14 residues. The CDR3 here is CASSRAKGNTEAFF. In DNA, the CDR3 is TGTGCCAGCAGCCGGGCCAAGGGGAACACTGAAGCTTTCTTT.

The DNA for the CDR3 is TGTGCCAGCAGCGTACCGGGATTTATAGCCTACGAGCAGTACTTC. Amino acids: CASSVPGFIAYEQYF. The chain links TRBV5-6 to TRBJ2-7; tentatively, D is TRBD2 (5 bases). V lost 4 bases, J lost 2 bases, and 16 bases lay in between. There are 15 residues in the CDR3. Germline V gene lookup returns CDR1 SGHDT and CDR2 YYEEEE.

This chain uses TRBV19 with TRBJ2-1, with 8 bases identical to TRBD2. The V gene end was trimmed by 5 bases and the J gene end by 2 bases; junction bases not matched to a gene: 5. This CDR3 is 15 amino acids long. The germline CDR1 and CDR2 sequences are LNHDA and SQIVND (reference sequence). In DNA form, the CDR3 reads TGTGCCAGTAGTGTCCTAGCGGGCGCCTACAATGAGCAGTTCTTC. It specifies CASSVLAGAYNEQFF.

The chain has TRBV6-2 or TRBV6-3 and TRBJ1-2; D is ambiguous. The germline V gene has CDR1 MNHEY and CDR2 SVGEGT. Trimming removed 5 bases from V and 0 bases from J, with 10 bases in between. This CDR3 is 14 amino acids long. CDR3 nucleotide sequence: TGTGCCAGCAGTCTGCAGCGATCTAACTATGGCTACACCTTC. This codes for CASSLQRSNYGYTF.

This clonotype was counted a few times. The chain recombines TRBV7-6 with TRBJ2-2; TRBD2 matches 7 bases. The CDR3 sequence is 14 residues long. Germline V gene sequence: CDR1 SGHVS, CDR2 FNYEAQ. The J segment lost 2 bases and the V segment lost 7 bases, leaving 4 bases of the junction unmatched. The CDR3 region is CASTGGPNTGELFF. Here the CDR3 DNA reads TGTGCCAGCACGGGGGGACCCAACACCGGGGAGCTGTTTTTT.

The table lists this clonotype with a few counts. The chain couples TRBV19 to TRBJ2-7, with TRBD2 identical over 8 bases. This CDR3 comprises 17 residues. The germline V gene encodes CDR1 LNHDA and CDR2 SQIVND (reference sequence). Germline trimming cut 1 base from V and 5 bases from J; bases unmatched to any gene: 13. CDR3 nucleotide sequence: TGTGCCAGTAGTATAGCCGCCCGGAGCGGGAGTTTGGACGAGCAGTACTTC. It codes for CASSIAARSGSLDEQYF.

This clonotype has a handful of counts. CDR3 bases: TGCAGCGTTGAATTGCGGGAGGAGAGGGACTACGAGCAGTACTTC. Protein: CSVELREERDYEQYF. The V gene is TRBV29-1, the J gene TRBJ2-7; TRBD2 matches at 8 bases. The length of the CDR3 is 15 residues. The ends lost 2 bases at V and 3 bases at J; junction bases unmatched: 9. Germline CDR1 and CDR2: SQVTM and ANQGSEA.

This chain links TRBV5-8 with TRBJ2-7, with D tentatively TRBD1 or TRBD2 (6 bases each). CDR3 length equals 14 residues. CDR1 SGHTS and CDR2 YDEGEE come from the germline V gene. V gave up 1 base and J gave up 0 bases, with 8 bases separating them. CDR3 region: CASSLRGVSYEQYF. The CDR3 DNA reads as TGTGCCAGCAGCTTGAGGGGGGTCTCCTACGAGCAGTACTTC.

This clonotype has only a few counts. This chain connects TRBV19 to TRBJ2-4, with 7 bases aligning to TRBD2. The ends lost 7 bases at V and 8 bases at J; junction bases unmatched: 20. From germline, CDR1 is LNHDA and CDR2 SQIVND (reference sequence). CDR3 size: 17 residues. Here the CDR3 DNA reads TGTGCCAGTAAAGTAGCGGGTTGGAACACGGGTATAGACATTCAGTACTTC. Translated, it gives CASKVAGWNTGIDIQYF.

This clonotype was picked up many times. The chain has TRBV7-3 and TRBJ2-3, with 10 positions matching TRBD2. CDR1 and CDR2 (germline): SGHTA, FQGTGA. This CDR3 is built from 18 residues. V lost 1 base, J lost 3 bases, and 10 bases stayed unmatched. The CDR3 sequence is CASSLIPSGAGGTDTQYF. CDR3 DNA: TGTGCCAGCAGCTTAATACCCTCTGGAGCGGGAGGGACAGATACGCAGTATTTT.

This clonotype was picked up many times. This sequence joins TRBV2 and TRBJ2-7, with D tentatively TRBD2 (6 bases). The V end was cut by 5 bases, the J end by 2 bases, with 10 bases between. The CDR3 covers 13 residues. Germline CDR1 is SNHLY and CDR2 is FYNNEI. The CDR3 bases are TGTGCCAGCAGTACATCTAGCGCCTACGAGCAGTACTTC. This translates into CASSTSSAYEQYF.

J is TRBJ2-7 and V is TRBV10-3; a possible D gene is TRBD2 (6 bases). V dropped 0 bases and J dropped 2 bases, with 17 bases sitting between them. Germline V gene sequence: CDR1 ENHRY, CDR2 SYGVKD. CDR3 size: 17 residues. The CDR3 spells CAISESGGGRITYEQYF. CDR3 nucleotide sequence: TGTGCCATCAGTGAGTCGGGGGGAGGCAGGATAACCTACGAGCAGTACTTC.

This clonotype was detected many times. CDR3 sequence reads: CASTSIVGVGQETQYF. The CDR3 DNA is TGTGCCAGCACCTCGATTGTTGGGGTCGGCCAAGAGACCCAGTACTTC. V usage is TRBV2 and J usage is TRBJ2-5; D gene uncertain. CDR1 and CDR2 (germline): SNHLY, FYNNEI. V dropped 7 bases and J dropped 1 base, with 19 bases sitting between them. This CDR3 region has 16 residues.

The table lists this clonotype with a few counts. This chain links TRBV5-6 with TRBJ2-3, with TRBD1 identical over 8 bases. Trimming at V came to 5 bases and at J to 2 bases, leaving 13 bases not matched to a gene. This CDR3 spans 17 amino acids. Per the germline V gene, CDR1 is SGHDT and CDR2 is YYEEEE. CDR3 amino acids: CASRISGTGAFTDTQYF. For the CDR3, the DNA is TGTGCCAGCAGAATATCCGGGACAGGAGCTTTCACAGATACGCAGTATTTT.

This clonotype was seen at least ten times. The rearrangement joins TRBV5-1 to TRBJ2-5, with TRBD2 matching 12 bases. Germline CDR1 is SGHRS and CDR2 is YFSETQ. The length of the CDR3 is 14 residues. Trimming at V came to 5 bases and at J to 3 bases, leaving 2 bases not matched to a gene. CDR3 bases: TGCGCCAGCAGTCTAGCGGGAGGGGAAGAGACCCAGTACTTC. Translating it yields CASSLAGGEETQYF.

The chain uses TRBV20-1 and TRBJ2-2; D uncertain. The V and J ends lost 2 bases and 1 base respectively, with 2 bases between them. Germline V CDR1 and CDR2: DFQATT, SNEGSKA (reference sequence). CDR3 length: 12 residues. The CDR3 here is CSARQNTGELFF. CDR3 DNA: TGCAGTGCTAGACAGAACACCGGGGAGCTGTTTTTT.

This clonotype was seen ten or more times. V gene TRBV7-2 combines with J gene TRBJ2-1, with no clear D. The CDR3 runs to 13 residues. CDR1 and CDR2 from the germline V gene are SGHTA and FQGNSA. V lost 3 bases, J lost 0 bases, and 3 bases lay in between. CDR3 sequence reads: CASSFVSYNEQFF. The DNA of the CDR3 is TGTGCCAGCAGCTTTGTCTCCTACAATGAGCAGTTCTTC.

This clonotype has ten or more counts. The genes are TRBV3-1 and TRBJ2-7, with D tentatively TRBD1 or TRBD2 (6 bases each). CDR1 LGHDT and CDR2 YNNKEL come from the germline V gene (reference sequence). The CDR3 has 16 amino acids. Trimming took 3 bases from V and 8 from J, leaving 23 bases between them. The CDR3 protein is CASSHKPGPGGRKQYF. DNA for the CDR3: TGTGCCAGCAGCCATAAACCGGGACCCGGGGGCCGGAAGCAGTACTTC.

This CDR3 is CASSLVTLAGQYF. The CDR3 bases are TGTGCCAGCAGCTTAGTCACTCTTGCTGGGCAGTACTTC. This chain joins TRBV11-2 and TRBJ2-7; no firm D call. V shed 1 base and J shed 9 bases, with 13 bases lying between them. The CDR3 contains 13 residues. CDR1 is SGHAT, CDR2 FQNNGV, per germline.

This clonotype was detected a few times. This chain joins TRBV20-1 and TRBJ2-7; TRBD2 matches 8 bases. The CDR3 is made up of 12 amino acids. In germline, CDR1 is DFQATT, CDR2 SNEGSKA (reference sequence). CDR3 coding DNA: TGCAGCCTCGGGAGGGAGGGCCACGAGCAGTACTTC. Translating it yields CSLGREGHEQYF.